The 32 T cell receptor beta chains below come from one sample, sequenced in a study of cytomegalovirus exposure and HLA in healthy donors. PCR amplification relied on 60 Vbeta primers (plus 13 Jbeta primers). Libraries were prepared by immunoSEQ multiplex PCR; TCRdb keeps only in-frame clonotypes and omits some of them. Of 99,000 or so clones listed, around three quarters are singletons. Sequencing was done on a sample of PBMCs. The receptors were sampled from a man aged 60 to 69 in good health and CMV-seropositive.

The rearrangement joins TRBV18 to TRBJ2-5, with TRBD2 matching 11 bases. Near its end, the DNA agrees better with TRBJ2-7, so the J call may be wrong. CDR3 length: 14 residues. Germline CDR1 KGHSH, CDR2 LQKENI. The CDR3 sequence: CASSPGTSGYEQYF. In DNA, the CDR3 is TGTGCCAGCTCACCGGGGACTAGCGGTTACGAGCAGTACTTC.

The table lists this clone with a few counts. V is TRBV27 and J is TRBJ2-7; maybe TRBD1 (5 bases). Trimming took 2 bases from V and 2 from J, leaving 7 bases between them. The germline V gene encodes CDR1 MNHEY and CDR2 SMNVEV (reference sequence). There are 13 residues in the CDR3. The CDR3 spells CASSLTRAYEQYF. CDR3 DNA sequence: TGTGCCAGCAGTTTAACCAGGGCCTACGAGCAGTACTTC.

This sequence joins TRBV5-1 and TRBJ2-7; possible D gene TRBD1, 5 bases. The CDR3 is made up of 16 amino acids. Trimming took off 0 bases at V and 2 bases at J, with 15 bases between the two ends. Per the germline V gene, CDR1 is SGHRS and CDR2 is YFSETQ. For the CDR3, the DNA is TGCGCCAGCAGCTTGGGATTAGGGGTCCCTACCTACGAGCAGTACTTC. It is translated as CASSLGLGVPTYEQYF.

Written as DNA, the CDR3 is TGCGCCAGCAGCGCGACTAAAGCCGGTAGCTCCTATAATTCACCCCTCCACTTT. It encodes CASSATKAGSSYNSPLHF. The chain recombines TRBV4-1 with TRBJ1-6; D unclear. V lost 5 bases to trimming and J lost 0 bases, with 17 bases between them. The length of the CDR3 is 18 residues. Germline values: CDR1 MGHRA, CDR2 YSYEKL.

As DNA, the CDR3 is TGTGCCAGCAGGCGGCGGGGCGGGGGGGCCGTAGCGGCAGATACGCAGTATTTT. Its translation: CASRRRGGGAVAADTQYF. The V call is TRBV27, the J call TRBJ2-3; TRBD2 agrees at 9 bases. The germline V gene encodes CDR1 MNHEY and CDR2 SMNVEV (reference sequence). Trimming took 6 bases from V and 4 from J; bases not matched to a gene: 17. The CDR3 has 18 amino acids.

This chain connects TRBV2 to TRBJ2-3; TRBD2 aligns across 7 bases. V was clipped by 0 bases and J by 2 bases; unmatched bases: 5. The length of the CDR3 is 16 residues. The germline V gene encodes CDR1 SNHLY and CDR2 FYNNEI. CDR3 nucleotides: TGTGCCAGCAGTGAAGCGGGGGGGGGTGTCACAGATACGCAGTATTTT. Its protein product is CASSEAGGGVTDTQYF. The complete variable domain, with remaining parts taken from reference TRBV2 and TRBJ2-3, reads EPEVTQTPSHQVTQMGQEVILRCVPISNHLYFYWYRQILGQKVEFLVSFYNNEISEKSEIFDDQFSVERPDGSNFTLKIRSTKLEDSAMYFCASSEAGGGVTDTQYFGPGTRLTVL.

The chain employs TRBV5-1 and TRBJ2-2, with D possibly TRBD1 on 8 matching bases. The germline V gene encodes CDR1 SGHRS and CDR2 YFSETQ. V lost 4 bases to trimming and J lost 2 bases, with 15 bases between them. The CDR3 is 16 amino acids. The CDR3 reads CASSDGQGLNTGELFF. The CDR3 DNA sequence: TGCGCCAGCAGCGACGGACAGGGACTAAACACCGGGGAGCTGTTTTTT.

As for this clone: One end of the junction does not line up with germline, which may come from a read error. The chain is built from TRBV7-9 and TRBJ2-7, with D possibly TRBD2 on 5 matching bases. Germline V lookup: CDR1 SEHNR, CDR2 FQNEAQ (reference sequence). The CDR3 runs 13 residues. This chain's CDR3 is CSSSLGLDYEQYF. The CDR3 DNA sequence: TGTTCCAGCAGCTTAGGACTCGACTACGAGCAGTACTTC.

CDR3: CASSPYYNEQFF. The CDR3 DNA reads TGTGCCAGCAGCCCCTACTACAATGAGCAGTTCTTC. The gene calls are TRBV14 and TRBJ2-1; D uncertain. CDR1 and CDR2 (germline): SGHDN, FVKESK. This CDR3 region has 12 residues. Trimming removed 4 bases from V and 3 bases from J, with 4 bases in between.

This clone was observed a handful of times. The V call is TRBV28, the J call TRBJ1-6; no clear D. Germline V lookup: CDR1 MDHEN, CDR2 SYDVKM. V lost 7 bases and J lost 10, with 20 bases in between. This CDR3 spans 15 amino acids. The chain's CDR3 is CASTDLGGQTSPLHF. The CDR3 coding sequence is TGTGCCAGCACCGACTTGGGCGGGCAGACATCACCCCTCCACTTT.

The V gene is TRBV11-2, the J gene TRBJ2-5; TRBD1 might be the D (6 bases). The germline gives CDR1 SGHAT, CDR2 FQNNGV. V shed 5 bases and J shed 4 bases, with 20 bases lying between them. This CDR3 spans 16 amino acids. CDR3 in DNA: TGTGCCAGCAGCACGGACAGCCTCCCCTTGACAGAGACCCAGTACTTC. Encoded protein: CASSTDSLPLTETQYF.

This clone was seen a few times. This sequence joins TRBV27 and TRBJ2-3, with 14 positions matching TRBD2. In germline, CDR1 is MNHEY, CDR2 SMNVEV (reference sequence). V lost 7 bases and J lost 6; bases outside the gene matches: 6. The CDR3 sequence is 15 residues long. The CDR3 spells CASTRWTSGGDTQYF. The CDR3 DNA reads as TGTGCCAGCACCCGGTGGACTAGCGGGGGGGATACGCAGTATTTT.

The chain uses TRBV6-5 and TRBJ2-2, with D possibly TRBD1 on 6 matching bases. Germline CDR1 MNHEY, CDR2 SVGAGI. V shed 4 bases and J shed 3 bases, with 15 bases lying between them. The CDR3 consists of 16 residues. This chain's CDR3 is CASSSSGVGYTGELFF. CDR3 in DNA: TGTGCCAGCAGTTCTTCAGGGGTGGGTTACACCGGGGAGCTGTTTTTT.

The table lists this clone with a count of one. The V call is TRBV7-8, the J call TRBJ1-6, with D unresolved. V lost 5 bases, J lost 9 bases, and 14 bases lay in between. This CDR3 spans 14 amino acids. The V gene's germline CDR1 is SGHVS and CDR2 FQNEAQ. CDR3 DNA: TGTGCCAGCAGCCAGACATCCTCTGTTTCACCCCTCCACTTT. Translation: CASSQTSSVSPLHF.

The rearrangement uses TRBV2 and TRBJ1-1; TRBD1 matches 9 bases. The V gene end was trimmed by 6 bases and the J gene end by 3 bases; junction bases not matched to a gene: 5. Per germline, CDR1 SNHLY and CDR2 FYNNEI. The CDR3 has 14 residues. In DNA form, the CDR3 reads TGTGCCAGCAGCCCGGGACAGGGTTACACTGAAGCTTTCTTT. It specifies CASSPGQGYTEAFF.

The chain combines TRBV7-8 with TRBJ2-7; tentative D call: TRBD1 (6 bases). The V gene's germline CDR1 is SGHVS and CDR2 FQNEAQ. The CDR3 covers 15 residues. V dropped 5 bases and J dropped 3 bases, with 17 bases sitting between them. The CDR3 protein is CASSAYRVESYEQYF. Here the CDR3 DNA reads TGTGCCAGCAGCGCCTACAGGGTAGAGAGCTACGAGCAGTACTTC.

The chain couples TRBV19 to TRBJ2-2; tentative D call: TRBD1 (5 bases). Germline-derived CDR1 and CDR2 are LNHDA and SQIVND (reference sequence). Trimming pared 6 bases from V and 6 bases from J, leaving 14 bases between. This CDR3 has 14 amino acids. The CDR3: CASRKTQVSGELFF. CDR3 nucleotides: TGTGCCAGTAGAAAAACACAGGTTTCCGGGGAGCTGTTTTTT.

The chain has TRBV18 and TRBJ1-4; TRBD1 agrees at 7 bases. The CDR3 loop spans 13 amino acids. J was trimmed by 8 bases and V by 6 bases; bases with no gene match: 6. Looked up from germline, CDR1 is KGHSH and CDR2 is LQKENI. The CDR3, as DNA: TGTGCCAGCTCCAAGACAGGGAGGGAAAAACTGTTTTTT. Translating gives CASSKTGREKLFF.

J is TRBJ1-4 and V is TRBV5-1; no definite D call. This CDR3 has 17 amino acids. Germline CDR1 is SGHRS and CDR2 is YFSETQ. With 7 bases removed from V and 2 bases from J, the gap between germline ends came to 21 bases. The CDR3 region is CASAHGIGTATNEKLFF. The CDR3, as DNA: TGCGCCAGCGCCCACGGGATTGGTACGGCCACTAATGAAAAACTGTTTTTT. The whole variable domain, filled in from reference TRBV5-1 and TRBJ1-4, reads KAGVTQTPRYLIKTRGQQVTLSCSPISGHRSVSWYQQTPGQGLQFLFEYFSETQRNKGNFPGRFSGRQFSNSRSEMNVSTLELGDSALYLCASAHGIGTATNEKLFFGSGTQLSVL.

CDR3 residues: CAWSYRQGNTIYF. The CDR3, as DNA: TGTGCCTGGAGCTACCGACAGGGAAACACCATATATTTT. This rearrangement joins TRBV30 to TRBJ1-3, with a possible D match to TRBD1 (5 bases). V dropped 3 bases and J dropped 4 bases, with 10 bases sitting between them. The CDR3 sequence is 13 residues long. The germline V gene has CDR1 GTSNPN and CDR2 SVGIG (reference sequence).

The chain links TRBV4-3 to TRBJ2-3; D possibly corresponds to TRBD1 (6 bases). V was cut by 0 bases and J by 0 bases, with 13 bases left in between. There are 17 residues in the CDR3. Per germline, CDR1 LGHNA and CDR2 YSLEER. The CDR3 nucleotides are TGCGCCAGCAGCCAAGACGCAAACAGGGTTAGCACAGATACGCAGTATTTT. The encoded protein is CASSQDANRVSTDTQYF.

The V call is TRBV4-1, the J call TRBJ1-2; possibly TRBD1 for D (6 bases). The ends were cut back, 1 base at V and 0 bases at J, with 12 bases in the middle. This CDR3 region has 16 residues. From germline, CDR1 is MGHRA and CDR2 YSYEKL. CDR3 in amino acids: CASSQGAGAANYGYTF. The CDR3 region has the DNA TGCGCCAGCAGCCAAGGGGCGGGGGCTGCTAACTATGGCTACACCTTC.

This clone was seen a few times. The rearrangement joins TRBV9 to TRBJ2-4; TRBD1 might be the D (6 bases). CDR1 is SGDLS and CDR2 is YYNGEE in the germline V gene. CDR3 length: 17 amino acids. V gave up 4 bases and J gave up 0 bases, with 17 bases separating them. CDR3 loop: CASSPRTDLQAKNIQYF. The DNA for the CDR3 is TGTGCCAGCAGCCCAAGGACAGACCTTCAAGCCAAAAACATTCAGTACTTC.

This rearrangement joins TRBV5-8 to TRBJ2-3, with D perhaps TRBD2 (5 bases). Germline CDR1 reads SGHTS; CDR2 reads YDEGEE. The V and J ends lost 0 bases and 6 bases respectively, with 11 bases between them. The CDR3 contains 14 residues. CDR3 sequence reads: CASSLVSGGDTQYF. CDR3 nucleotides: TGTGCCAGCAGCTTGGTGTCAGGCGGGGATACGCAGTATTTT.

V and J are TRBV28 and TRBJ1-2; 8 bases fit TRBD1. The CDR3 spans 14 residues. CDR1 MDHEN and CDR2 SYDVKM come from the germline V gene. V lost 6 bases to trimming and J lost 3 bases; unmatched junction nucleotides: 6. CDR3 sequence: CASSPPQGDYGYTF. CDR3 bases: TGTGCCAGCAGCCCCCCACAGGGGGACTATGGCTACACCTTC.

This clone was picked up one time. The V gene is TRBV7-9, the J gene TRBJ2-3; 8 positions match TRBD2. The CDR3 extends over 17 amino acids. V trimming: 5 bases; J trimming: 5 bases; junction bases outside the gene matches: 15. The V gene's germline CDR1 is SEHNR and CDR2 FQNEAQ (reference sequence). The DNA of the CDR3 is TGTGCCAGCAGCAACCCTCCGGGGGGGGGCCTAGAAGATACGCAGTATTTT. This codes for CASSNPPGGGLEDTQYF.

The chain couples TRBV5-1 to TRBJ2-1; D is undetermined. Trimming left V 0 bases short and J 8 bases short, with 9 bases between. Germline assignment: CDR1 SGHRS and CDR2 YFSETQ. CDR3 size: 13 residues. DNA of the CDR3: TGCGCCAGCAGCTTGGCCCTAAACCATGAGCAGTTCTTC. It encodes CASSLALNHEQFF.

This sequence joins TRBV6-5 and TRBJ1-4; D is perhaps TRBD1 (6 bases). The germline V and J ends were trimmed by 6 bases and 8 bases, with 16 bases remaining between them. This CDR3 region has 14 residues. Germline CDR1 is MNHEY and CDR2 is SVGAGI. The CDR3 region is CASRQGGVVEKLFF. The CDR3 DNA reads TGTGCCAGCAGACAGGGAGGGGTAGTCGAAAAACTGTTTTTT.

This clone was observed once. J is TRBJ2-7 and V is TRBV7-2; D is perhaps TRBD2 (6 bases). V was clipped by 4 bases and J by 6 bases, with 16 bases between them. Germline V gives CDR1 SGHTA, CDR2 FQGNSA. There are 14 residues in the CDR3. The DNA of the CDR3 is TGTGCCAGCAGCTATAACGTGGTGGGGGGCGAGCAGTACTTC. Translation gives CASSYNVVGGEQYF.

The chain links TRBV6-5 to TRBJ1-4; TRBD1 aligns across 9 bases. The CDR3 contains 14 residues. Germline CDR1 is MNHEY and CDR2 is SVGAGI. Trimming took 5 bases from V and 3 from J; bases not matched to a gene: 1. The CDR3 sequence: CASSRQGANEKLFF. Written as DNA, the CDR3 is TGTGCCAGCAGTCGACAGGGGGCTAATGAAAAACTGTTTTTT.

The rearrangement links TRBV27 to TRBJ2-7; 12 positions agree with TRBD1. The V gene end was trimmed by 2 bases and the J gene end by 4 bases; junction bases not matched to a gene: 3. Per germline, CDR1 MNHEY and CDR2 SMNVEV (reference sequence). The CDR3 is made up of 15 amino acids. CDR3 sequence reads: CASSLTGQGAYEQYF. CDR3 sequence (DNA): TGTGCCAGCAGTTTAACGGGACAGGGGGCTTACGAGCAGTACTTC.

The V gene is TRBV13, the J gene TRBJ2-5; D may be TRBD2 (7 bases). In germline, CDR1 is PRHDT, CDR2 FYEKMQ (reference sequence). The CDR3 contains 16 residues. V lost 5 bases to trimming and J lost 4 bases, with 20 bases between them. CDR3 DNA sequence: TGTGCCAGCAGCGGCCTGGGGGCGGGGGTAGCAGAGACCCAGTACTTC. Translation: CASSGLGAGVAETQYF.